This passage covers 26 T cell receptor beta chains from one sample sequenced in a study of blood T cell repertoires in COVID-19. TCRdb keeps only in-frame clones here, not all; method: immunoSEQ multiplex PCR. The sample lists about 210,000 clones; about 90% were seen once. The sample taken for sequencing was peripheral blood. Receptors originate from a man in his thirties or forties with acute or convalescent COVID-19.

On this clone: This sample includes further DNA sequences coding for the same CDR3. The chain uses TRBV4-2 and TRBJ2-7; weak D call: TRBD1 (5 bases). CDR1 and CDR2 (germline): LGHNA, YNFKEQ. The CDR3 has 14 residues. V dropped 1 base and J dropped 1 base, with 8 bases sitting between them. This CDR3 is CASSQGQGSYEQYF. CDR3 DNA: TGTGCCAGCAGCCAAGGGCAGGGTTCCTACGAGCAGTACTTC.

This clone was observed once. The DNA for the CDR3 is TGTGCCTGGAGTGCCGGTCGAGAGACCCAGTACTTC. This codes for CAWSAGRETQYF. V usage is TRBV30 and J usage is TRBJ2-5; D not certain. Trimming pared 1 base from V and 4 bases from J, leaving 7 bases between. Germline V gives CDR1 GTSNPN, CDR2 SVGIG (reference sequence). The CDR3 sequence is 12 residues long.

This chain connects TRBV10-3 to TRBJ1-5; perhaps TRBD1 as D (5 bases). Germline loops: CDR1 ENHRY, CDR2 SYGVKD. This CDR3 contains 14 residues. The V end lost 6 bases, the J end lost 1 base, and 10 bases lay between the germline ends. The CDR3 here is CAIRREGSNQPQHF. The CDR3 bases are TGTGCCATCAGAAGGGAGGGGAGCAATCAGCCCCAGCATTTT.

This clone was counted a single time. This rearrangement joins TRBV19 to TRBJ1-1; perhaps TRBD1 as D (6 bases). V was trimmed by 5 bases and J by 4 bases, leaving 11 bases between them. Germline values: CDR1 LNHDA, CDR2 SQIVND (reference sequence). There are 13 residues in the CDR3. CDR3 residues: CASSSGQSTEAFF. Written as DNA, the CDR3 is TGTGCCAGTAGTTCCGGACAGTCCACTGAAGCTTTCTTT.

DNA for the CDR3: TGCGCCACCACCACGGGACTAGCGGAACAGTATTTT. It is translated as CATTTGLAEQYF. The chain joins TRBV10-2 to TRBJ2-3; TRBD2 aligns across 11 bases. The germline gives CDR1 WSHSY, CDR2 SAAADI. Trimming at V came to 10 bases and at J to 12 bases, leaving 9 bases not matched to a gene. The CDR3 spans 12 residues.

The gene calls are TRBV7-8 and TRBJ1-5; D not resolved. V was clipped by 1 base and J by 0 bases, with 13 bases between them. The CDR3 has 17 amino acids. CDR1 SGHVS and CDR2 FQNEAQ come from the germline V gene. The CDR3 sequence: CASSLGQALHSNQPQHF. CDR3 coding DNA: TGTGCCAGCAGCTTAGGCCAGGCCCTCCATAGCAATCAGCCCCAGCATTTT.

V is TRBV5-1 and J is TRBJ1-2; 12 bases are a match to TRBD1. The CDR3 contains 18 residues. The germline CDR1 and CDR2 sequences are SGHRS and YFSETQ. V was pared by 2 bases and J by 1 base, with 9 bases of the junction left unmatched. The CDR3 DNA sequence: TGCGCCAGCAGCTTACAACCGGGACAGGGGGCGATTAACTATGGCTACACCTTC. Translation: CASSLQPGQGAINYGYTF.

The V call is TRBV2, the J call TRBJ2-3, with TRBD2 matching over 9 bases. The CDR3 has 16 residues. Germline-derived CDR1 and CDR2 are SNHLY and FYNNEI. V gave up 6 bases and J gave up 6 bases; unmatched junction bases: 13. The DNA for the CDR3 is TGTGCCAGCAGACCCTCAACCTACGCGGGAGGGGATACGCAGTATTTT. This sequence encodes CASRPSTYAGGDTQYF.

This clone showed up just once. The chain employs TRBV30 and TRBJ1-5; 8 nucleotides align to TRBD1. J was trimmed by 6 bases and V by 1 base; bases with no gene match: 2. Germline V gene data show CDR1 as GTSNPN and CDR2 as SVGIG (reference sequence). The CDR3 has 13 residues. CDR3 coding DNA: TGTGCCTGGAGTGCCACAGGGGGTCAGCCCCAGCATTTT. Amino acid sequence: CAWSATGGQPQHF.

The V call is TRBV27, the J call TRBJ2-2, with D possibly matching TRBD2 (6 bases). Trimming took 2 bases from V and 5 from J, leaving 12 bases between them. There are 15 residues in the CDR3. Germline V gene lookup returns CDR1 MNHEY and CDR2 SMNVEV (reference sequence). As DNA, the CDR3 is TGTGCCAGCAGTTTAGCCGGGAGTTGGACCGGGGAGCTGTTTTTT. It encodes CASSLAGSWTGELFF.

This chain connects TRBV4-2 to TRBJ1-5; 7 bases map to TRBD1. V dropped 4 bases and J dropped 1; count of bases not matched to a gene: 4. CDR3 length equals 15 residues. The germline gives CDR1 LGHNA, CDR2 YNFKEQ. The CDR3 loop reads CASSRPGQSNQPQHF. The CDR3 DNA reads TGTGCCAGCAGCCGACCGGGACAGAGCAATCAGCCCCAGCATTTT.

This clone appeared a few times. The V call is TRBV18, the J call TRBJ1-5; no firm D call. The CDR3 has 13 residues. Trimming cost V 3 bases and J 2 bases, with 5 bases left between them. Germline values: CDR1 KGHSH, CDR2 LQKENI. CDR3 sequence reads: CASSPQGNQPQHF. In DNA, the CDR3 is TGTGCCAGCTCACCCCAGGGCAATCAGCCCCAGCATTTT.

This clone was picked up one time. The chain couples TRBV2 to TRBJ1-6; 7 bases are a match to TRBD1. Per germline, CDR1 SNHLY and CDR2 FYNNEI. Trimming at V came to 4 bases and at J to 10 bases, leaving 10 bases not matched to a gene. The length of the CDR3 is 15 residues. The CDR3 DNA sequence: TGTGCCAGCAGTGGGGGACAGTCGAGTGGATCACCCCTCCACTTT. This codes for CASSGGQSSGSPLHF.

The gene calls are TRBV20-1 and TRBJ1-2, with a tentative D call TRBD1 (6 bases). The CDR3 has 11 residues. Germline V gives CDR1 DFQATT, CDR2 SNEGSKA (reference sequence). The CDR3 protein is CGQGFNYGYTF. DNA of the CDR3: TGCGGCCAGGGGTTTAACTATGGCTACACCTTC.

This clone was seen just once. The chain has TRBV18 and TRBJ1-5, with D possibly TRBD1 on 6 matching bases. Between the trimmed V and J ends, which lost 3 bases and 11 bases, there was a span of 23 bases. Germline V gene lookup returns CDR1 KGHSH and CDR2 LQKENI. The CDR3 has 16 residues. CDR3 protein: CASSPNGDTQPRSQHF. The CDR3 DNA sequence: TGTGCCAGCTCACCGAACGGGGACACTCAACCCAGGTCCCAGCATTTT. Using reference TRBV18 and TRBJ1-5 for the parts outside the CDR3, the full variable domain is NAGVMQNPRHLVRRRGQEARLRCSPMKGHSHVYWYRQLPEEGLKFMVYLQKENIIDESGMPKERFSAEFPKEGPSILRIQQVVRGDSAAYFCASSPNGDTQPRSQHFGDGTRLSIL.

The chain is built from TRBV5-6 and TRBJ2-7, with D possibly being TRBD1 (6 bases). Per the germline V gene, CDR1 is SGHDT and CDR2 is YYEEEE. Trimming shortened V by 4 bases and J by 1 base, and 15 bases separated the two germline ends. CDR3 length: 15 amino acids. Here the CDR3 DNA reads TGTGCCAGCAGCCACGAGGACAGACAATCCTACGAGCAGTACTTC. This gives the protein CASSHEDRQSYEQYF.

The chain combines TRBV29-1 with TRBJ2-5; weak D call: TRBD2 (7 bases). V lost 2 bases and J 10 bases, leaving 20 bases between the germline ends. Germline values: CDR1 SQVTM, CDR2 ANQGSEA. This CDR3 spans 14 amino acids. The CDR3 DNA reads as TGCAGCGTTGAACCGACAGGACCGGGGGGAGACCAGTACTTC. Amino acids: CSVEPTGPGGDQYF.

This clone came up once. The chain uses TRBV19 and TRBJ2-1; D is perhaps TRBD1 (5 bases). This CDR3 is built from 11 residues. The V end lost 3 bases, the J end lost 8 bases, and 5 bases lay between the germline ends. The germline gives CDR1 LNHDA, CDR2 SQIVND (reference sequence). Written as DNA, the CDR3 is TGTGCCAGTAGTATCAGGGATGAGCAGTTCTTC. This codes for CASSIRDEQFF. The variable domain in full, completed from reference TRBV19 and TRBJ2-1, reads DGGITQSPKYLFRKEGQNVTLSCEQNLNHDAMYWYRQDPGQGLRLIYYSQIVNDFQKGDIAEGYSVSREKKESFPLTVTSAQKNPTAFYLCASSIRDEQFFGPGTRLTVL.

The CDR3 sequence is CASSLNVGSYQPQHF. In DNA form, the CDR3 reads TGTGCCAGCAGTTTAAATGTGGGGAGCTATCAGCCCCAGCATTTT. The V and J genes are TRBV28 and TRBJ1-5; no clear D. The V end lost 2 bases, the J end lost 5 bases, and 13 bases lay between the germline ends. This CDR3 is 15 amino acids long. CDR1 is MDHEN and CDR2 is SYDVKM in the germline V gene.

V and J are TRBV6-4 and TRBJ1-5; unclear D gene. Deletions cut 4 bases from V and 6 bases from J, with 10 bases between. The CDR3 has 13 amino acids. The germline V gene has CDR1 MRHNA and CDR2 SNTAGT. The CDR3 DNA follows: TGTGCCAGCAGTGGGGAAGCGGGTCAGCCCCAGCATTTT. Amino acid sequence: CASSGEAGQPQHF.

This chain joins TRBV7-9 and TRBJ2-3; TRBD2 might be the D (5 bases). Trimming removed 2 bases at V and 0 bases at J, with 9 bases between. The CDR3 is 15 residues long. Per germline, CDR1 SEHNR and CDR2 FQNEAQ (reference sequence). The CDR3 reads CASSLTLASTDTQYF. Written as DNA, the CDR3 is TGTGCCAGCAGCTTAACCCTAGCAAGCACAGATACGCAGTATTTT.

V gene TRBV5-4 combines with J gene TRBJ1-4; a weak D match, TRBD1 (5 bases). The V end was cut by 1 base, the J end by 4 bases, with 11 bases between. The V gene's germline CDR1 is SGHNT and CDR2 YYREEE (reference sequence). The CDR3 contains 15 residues. The CDR3 sequence: CASSLSTANNEKLFF. Here the CDR3 DNA reads TGTGCCAGCAGCTTGTCGACAGCCAATAATGAAAAACTGTTTTTT.

The chain uses TRBV28 and TRBJ2-2, with D maybe TRBD1 (6 bases). The germline V and J ends were trimmed by 8 bases and 3 bases, with 13 bases remaining between them. The CDR3 has 14 amino acids. Germline CDR1 MDHEN, CDR2 SYDVKM. CDR3 region: CASGNRAYTGELFF. In DNA, the CDR3 is TGTGCCAGCGGGAACAGGGCCTACACCGGGGAGCTGTTTTTT.

The chain recombines TRBV4-2 with TRBJ2-3; TRBD2 matches at 8 bases. The V segment lost 3 bases and the J segment 4 bases; nucleotides outside the gene matches: 9. The CDR3 spans 16 residues. Germline CDR1 reads LGHNA; CDR2 reads YNFKEQ. In DNA form, the CDR3 reads TGTGCCAGCAGCCAGATCGGGGGGGGCCGCGCAGATACGCAGTATTTT. This sequence encodes CASSQIGGGRADTQYF.

This clone was observed a single time. The chain recombines TRBV4-1 with TRBJ2-2; D is undetermined. Trimming shortened V by 0 bases and J by 0 bases, and 8 bases separated the two germline ends. Germline lookup yields CDR1 MGHRA and CDR2 YSYEKL. The length of the CDR3 is 16 residues. The CDR3 loop is CASSQEYRTNTGELFF. DNA of the CDR3: TGCGCCAGCAGCCAAGAGTACAGAACGAACACCGGGGAGCTGTTTTTT.

The chain combines TRBV28 with TRBJ2-4; tentatively, D is TRBD2 (5 bases). The CDR3 has 16 residues. V was pared by 1 base and J by 1 base, with 11 bases between. Germline-derived CDR1 and CDR2 are MDHEN and SYDVKM. The CDR3 sequence is CASSLSVGVAKNIQYF. CDR3 coding DNA: TGTGCCAGCAGTTTATCCGTGGGAGTGGCCAAAAACATTCAGTACTTC.